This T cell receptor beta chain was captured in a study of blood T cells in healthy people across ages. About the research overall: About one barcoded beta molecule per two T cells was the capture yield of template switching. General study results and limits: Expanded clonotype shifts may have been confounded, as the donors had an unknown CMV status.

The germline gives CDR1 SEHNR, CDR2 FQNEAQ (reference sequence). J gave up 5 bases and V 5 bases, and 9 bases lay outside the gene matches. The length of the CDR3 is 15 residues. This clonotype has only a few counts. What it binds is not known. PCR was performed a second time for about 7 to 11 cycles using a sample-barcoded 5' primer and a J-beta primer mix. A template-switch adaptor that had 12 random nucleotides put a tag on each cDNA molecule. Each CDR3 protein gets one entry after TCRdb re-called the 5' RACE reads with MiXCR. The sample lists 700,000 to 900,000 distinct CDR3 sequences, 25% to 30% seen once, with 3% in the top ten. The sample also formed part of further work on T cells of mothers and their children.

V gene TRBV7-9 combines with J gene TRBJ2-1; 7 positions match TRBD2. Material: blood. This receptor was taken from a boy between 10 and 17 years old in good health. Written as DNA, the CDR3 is TGTGCCAGCAGCCCCCCGACCGGGGGGAACAATGAGCAGTTCTTC. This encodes CASSPPTGGNNEQFF. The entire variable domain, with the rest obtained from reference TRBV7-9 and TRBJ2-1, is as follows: DTGVSQNPRHKITKRGQNVTFRCDPISEHNRLYWYRQTLGQGPEFLTYFQNEAQLEKSRLLSDRFSAERPKGSFSTLEIQRTEQGDSAMYLCASSPPTGGNNEQFFGPGTRLTVL.